A selection of T cell receptor beta chains follows, all from one sample in a study of cytomegalovirus exposure and HLA in healthy donors. Sequencing was performed with immunoSEQ multiplex PCR; in TCRdb, only in-frame clones are kept and a portion is missing. The sample shows over 110,000 clones, approximately 80% of them seen only once. Specimen: PBMCs. These receptors were taken from a middle-aged woman in good health and CMV-seropositive. CDR3s include the opening cysteine and the closing phenylalanine or tryptophan. D genes are given only for firm matches. Size is stated for part of the rows, as once, few or many counts, or as a class when the clone is expanded.

V gene	clone size	J gene	D gene	CDR3 protein	CDR3 DNA
TRBV28	once	TRBJ1-4	-	CASSLRSGEKLFF	TGTGCCAGCAGTCTTCGATCAGGTGAAAAACTGTTTTTT
TRBV7-3	-	TRBJ2-3	-	CASSRAHTDTQYF	TGTGCCAGCTCTCGAGCCCACACAGATACGCAGTATTTT
TRBV5-5	once	TRBJ2-7	-	CASRVSPHGLYEQYF	TGTGCCAGCAGGGTGTCCCCCCACGGACTTTACGAGCAGTACTTC
TRBV10-3	-	TRBJ2-3	TRBD2	CAISGGLADTQYF	TGTGCCATCAGTGGGGGACTAGCAGATACGCAGTATTTT
TRBV29-1	-	TRBJ2-1	TRBD1	CSARGDREYNEQFF	TGCAGCGCACGAGGGGACAGGGAGTACAATGAGCAGTTCTTC
TRBV4-1	-	TRBJ2-5	TRBD2	CASSPLAGVQETQYF	TGCGCCAGCAGCCCCCTGGCGGGGGTTCAAGAGACCCAGTACTTC
TRBV30	-	TRBJ1-5	TRBD1	CAWSHQGASNQPQHF	TGTGCCTGGAGTCATCAGGGGGCCAGCAATCAGCCCCAGCATTTT
TRBV4-1	-	TRBJ2-7	-	CASSGKAAGKTYEQYF	TGCGCCAGCAGCGGGAAAGCGGCGGGCAAAACATACGAGCAGTACTTC
TRBV19	-	TRBJ1-5	-	CAPLTGLGSSNQPQHF	TGTGCACCTCTCACGGGTTTGGGTTCAAGCAATCAGCCCCAGCATTTT
TRBV29-1	-	TRBJ2-2	TRBD1	CSVGTGYTGELFF	TGCAGCGTTGGGACAGGGTATACCGGGGAGCTGTTTTTT
TRBV27	-	TRBJ1-5	-	CASSQQGPNQPQHF	TGTGCCAGCAGTCAACAGGGCCCCAATCAGCCCCAGCATTTT
TRBV2	once	TRBJ1-2	TRBD1	CASNGQGLGGYTF	TGTGCCAGCAACGGACAGGGATTAGGAGGCTACACCTTC
TRBV28	-	TRBJ2-3	TRBD2	CASSLGSSGHKTQYF	TGTGCCAGCAGTTTAGGTTCTAGCGGACACAAGACGCAGTATTTT
TRBV27	once	TRBJ2-1	TRBD2	CASSLWGRGGSNEQFF	TGTGCCAGCAGTCTATGGGGGAGGGGCGGGAGCAATGAGCAGTTCTTC
TRBV7-6	-	TRBJ2-7	TRBD2	CASSGSGRASEQYF	TGTGCCAGCAGCGGTAGCGGGAGGGCCTCCGAGCAGTACTTC
TRBV7-9	-	TRBJ2-5	TRBD2	CASSPSGRQTQYF	TGTGCCAGCAGTCCCAGCGGGAGACAGACCCAGTACTTC
TRBV19	-	TRBJ2-2	TRBD2	CASIAGGATGELFF	TGTGCCAGTATTGCGGGAGGCGCCACCGGGGAGCTGTTTTTT
TRBV7-9	-	TRBJ1-2	-	CASSLVGQLLYGYTF	TGTGCCAGCAGCTTAGTAGGACAGCTATTATATGGCTACACCTTC
TRBV6-5	-	TRBJ2-2	-	CASSPNTFPGELFF	TGTGCCAGCAGTCCAAATACTTTTCCCGGGGAGCTGTTTTTT
TRBV7-2	-	TRBJ1-5	-	CASSSVEDQPQHF	TGTGCCAGCAGCTCCGTAGAGGATCAGCCCCAGCATTTT
TRBV5-1	few	TRBJ2-6	TRBD1	CASSQGAAGANVLTF	TGCGCCAGCAGTCAGGGGGCAGCTGGGGCCAACGTCCTGACTTTC
TRBV5-4	-	TRBJ2-1	TRBD2	CASRPLAGLNNEQFF	TGTGCCAGCAGACCACTAGCGGGATTAAACAATGAGCAGTTCTTC
TRBV6-5	once	TRBJ1-3	-	CASSTTGNTIYF	TGTGCCAGCAGTACTACTGGAAACACCATATATTTT
TRBV6-1	once	TRBJ2-1	TRBD1	CASRLRDRGGNEQFF	TGTGCCAGCCGCCTCCGGGACAGGGGAGGGAATGAGCAGTTCTTC
TRBV11-3	-	TRBJ2-1	-	CASSLGSHLGWYNEQFF	TGTGCCAGCAGCTTAGGATCCCACCTCGGGTGGTACAATGAGCAGTTCTTC
TRBV7-3	few	TRBJ2-3	-	CASSFDGSNTDTQYF	TGTGCCAGCAGCTTTGACGGGAGTAATACAGATACGCAGTATTTT
TRBV4-2	few	TRBJ2-1	TRBD2	CASSQDRTSRQQFF	TGTGCCAGCAGCCAAGATAGGACTAGTCGACAGCAGTTCTTC
TRBV9	-	TRBJ1-1	-	CASSTHDRLRGTEAFF	TGTGCCAGCAGCACCCACGACAGGCTCCGGGGCACTGAAGCTTTCTTT
TRBV7-8	-	TRBJ2-5	TRBD2	CASSLRTSGSRETQYF	TGTGCCAGCAGCCTAAGGACTAGCGGGAGCAGGGAGACCCAGTACTTC
TRBV7-9	-	TRBJ1-1	TRBD1	CASSLGQGANTEAFF	TGTGCCAGCAGCTTAGGACAGGGGGCTAACACTGAAGCTTTCTTT
TRBV9	-	TRBJ2-5	TRBD1	CASSVAMGQGAETQYF	TGTGCCAGCAGCGTAGCTATGGGACAGGGAGCAGAGACCCAGTACTTC
TRBV29-1	-	TRBJ2-5	TRBD2	CSASGTSGTETQYF	TGCAGCGCTTCAGGGACTAGCGGGACGGAGACCCAGTACTTC
TRBV6-6	-	TRBJ1-1	TRBD1	CASSLTGLATEAFF	TGTGCCAGCAGTTTGACAGGGTTGGCCACTGAAGCTTTCTTT
TRBV6-6	few	TRBJ2-7	TRBD2	CASSYNRAGGLREQYF	TGTGCCAGCAGTTACAATCGCGCGGGAGGTCTCCGGGAGCAGTACTTC
TRBV28	-	TRBJ1-5	-	CASSLGGDSNQPQHF	TGTGCCAGCAGTTTAGGCGGGGATAGCAATCAGCCCCAGCATTTT
TRBV15	once	TRBJ2-7	-	CATSRGGIGGDREQYF	TGTGCCACCAGCAGAGGAGGTATAGGGGGGGACCGCGAGCAGTACTTC
TRBV11-3	-	TRBJ2-4	-	CASVGGRYF	TGTGCCAGCGTCGGGGGTCGGTACTTC
TRBV4-1	-	TRBJ1-4	-	CASSQDGLGAINEKLFF	TGCGCCAGCAGCCAAGATGGGTTGGGGGCCATAAATGAAAAACTGTTTTTT
TRBV5-1	-	TRBJ2-3	-	CASSLRWGTTDTQYF	TGCGCCAGCAGCTTGCGATGGGGCACCACAGATACGCAGTATTTT
TRBV6-1	-	TRBJ1-5	-	CASSPTGHINQPQHF	TGTGCCAGCAGTCCGACGGGACACATCAATCAGCCCCAGCATTTT
TRBV10-1	-	TRBJ2-1	-	CASSEGGGPSSYNEQFF	TGCGCCAGCAGTGAAGGGGGGGGGCCTAGCTCCTACAATGAGCAGTTCTTC
TRBV5-1	-	TRBJ2-5	TRBD1	CASSSRGPWETQYF	TGCGCCAGCAGCTCGAGGGGGCCTTGGGAGACCCAGTACTTC
TRBV5-6	few	TRBJ1-2	-	CASSRQRGYTF	TGTGCCAGCAGCCGACAGCGTGGCTACACCTTC
TRBV6-1	-	TRBJ2-7	-	CASSGGLSYEQYF	TGTGCCAGCAGTGGAGGACTTTCCTACGAGCAGTACTTC
TRBV6-4	once	TRBJ2-1	-	CASSSITGNEQFF	TGTGCCAGCAGTTCTATTACAGGGAATGAGCAGTTCTTC
TRBV27	-	TRBJ2-1	TRBD2	CASSPGTRRANEQFF	TGTGCCAGCAGTCCCGGGACTAGACGGGCCAATGAGCAGTTCTTC
TRBV19	few	TRBJ1-5	-	CASSIRGRGRYQPQHF	TGTGCCAGTAGTATTAGGGGCAGGGGCCGATATCAGCCCCAGCATTTT
TRBV13	-	TRBJ2-7	TRBD2	CASSGAGDEQYF	TGTGCCAGTTCAGGTGCGGGAGACGAGCAGTACTTC
TRBV25-1	few	TRBJ2-1	-	CASSESLGGGLDEQFF	TGTGCCAGCAGTGAATCCCTAGGGGGGGGGCTGGACGAGCAGTTCTTC
TRBV9	-	TRBJ2-3	-	CASSVGQPATDTQYF	TGTGCCAGCAGCGTAGGACAACCAGCCACAGATACGCAGTATTTT
TRBV19	-	TRBJ2-7	-	CASSLGGSSYEQYF	TGTGCCAGTAGCCTCGGGGGAAGCTCCTACGAGCAGTACTTC
TRBV19	-	TRBJ2-3	TRBD2	CASSISGGADTQYF	TGTGCCAGTAGTATATCGGGGGGGGCAGATACGCAGTATTTT
TRBV19	-	TRBJ2-7	TRBD2	CASSITSGRYEQYF	TGTGCCAGTAGTATAACTAGCGGACGCTACGAGCAGTACTTC